These 22 T cell receptor beta chains share one sample of origin, sequenced in a study of tumor-infiltrating lymphocytes in localized non-small cell lung cancer. Data came from immunoSEQ multiplex PCR; TCRdb stores just in-frame clones and leaves some out. This sample yields about 23,000 clones, of which roughly 69% are seen a single time; roughly 14% belongs to the top ten. Sequenced: lung tumor tissue. The receptor source for this set is a human donor with non-small cell lung cancer.

This rearrangement joins TRBV5-6 to TRBJ2-1; TRBD2 aligns across 10 bases. CDR3 length: 18 amino acids. Germline V CDR1 and CDR2: SGHDT, YYEEEE. The trim removed 0 bases at V and 0 bases at J, leaving 6 bases unmatched. In DNA form, the CDR3 reads TGTGCCAGCAGCTTGGGACTAGCGGGCCTTAGCTCCTACAATGAGCAGTTCTTC. Encoded protein: CASSLGLAGLSSYNEQFF.

This sequence joins TRBV10-3 and TRBJ2-7; 8 nucleotides align to TRBD2. V trimming: 4 bases; J trimming: 4 bases; junction bases outside the gene matches: 6. The length of the CDR3 is 14 residues. Germline CDR1 reads ENHRY; CDR2 reads SYGVKD. The CDR3 reads CAISVGGGGYEQYF. Written as DNA, the CDR3 is TGTGCCATCAGTGTCGGGGGCGGGGGGTACGAGCAGTACTTC.

This clone is deemed medium-sized. The chain recombines TRBV7-3 with TRBJ2-3, with D possibly being TRBD2 (5 bases). The CDR3 covers 15 residues. The germline V gene encodes CDR1 SGHTA and CDR2 FQGTGA. Trimming removed 0 bases at V and 3 bases at J, with 10 bases between. The CDR3 protein is CASSLTGARTDTQYF. In nucleotides, the CDR3 is TGTGCCAGCAGCTTAACGGGAGCAAGGACAGATACGCAGTATTTT. The variable domain in full, completed from reference TRBV7-3 and TRBJ2-3, reads GAGVSQTPSNKVTEKGKYVELRCDPISGHTALYWYRQSLGQGPEFLIYFQGTGAADDSGLPNDRFFAVRPEGSVSTLKIQRTERGDSAVYLCASSLTGARTDTQYFGPGTRLTVL.

This clone was seen a handful of times. The chain joins TRBV19 to TRBJ1-5; D ambiguous. The CDR3 has 13 amino acids. Germline V gene sequence: CDR1 LNHDA, CDR2 SQIVND (reference sequence). Trimming took 4 bases from V and 4 from J, leaving 8 bases between them. CDR3 loop: CASSTTKNQPQHF. CDR3 bases: TGTGCCAGTAGTACTACCAAAAATCAGCCCCAGCATTTT.

The rearrangement uses TRBV19 and TRBJ2-7, with D tentatively TRBD2 (7 bases). The V and J ends lost 8 bases and 7 bases respectively, with 24 bases between them. The germline gives CDR1 LNHDA, CDR2 SQIVND (reference sequence). The CDR3 extends over 15 amino acids. The CDR3 loop reads CASQRRGEGQGEQYF. The CDR3, as DNA: TGTGCCAGTCAACGGCGCGGGGAGGGCCAGGGGGAGCAGTACTTC.

The chain links TRBV30 to TRBJ1-5; tentatively, D is TRBD1 (6 bases). V dropped 5 bases and J dropped 3 bases, with 11 bases sitting between them. The CDR3 has 13 residues. CDR1 and CDR2 (germline): GTSNPN, SVGIG (reference sequence). The CDR3, as DNA: TGTGCCTGGTCCACAGGGCCCAATCAGCCCCAGCATTTT. Translation: CAWSTGPNQPQHF.

This clone was seen only once. The chain combines TRBV27 with TRBJ2-1; possibly TRBD2 for D (5 bases). V was cut by 7 bases and J by 5 bases, with 9 bases left in between. Germline V gene lookup returns CDR1 MNHEY and CDR2 SMNVEV (reference sequence). The CDR3 consists of 12 residues. CDR3 in amino acids: CASTGMNNEQFF. Written as DNA, the CDR3 is TGTGCCAGCACCGGGATGAACAATGAGCAGTTCTTC.

The chain employs TRBV5-1 and TRBJ1-2, with TRBD1 matching 7 bases. V trimming: 4 bases; J trimming: 5 bases; junction bases outside the gene matches: 8. Germline values: CDR1 SGHRS, CDR2 YFSETQ. The CDR3 sequence is 14 residues long. DNA for the CDR3: TGCGCCAGCAGCCCCCAGGGGGGGCGTTATGGCTACACCTTC. Its protein is CASSPQGGRYGYTF.

The chain is built from TRBV5-1 and TRBJ1-1; D is uncertain. The CDR3 is 17 residues long. V was clipped by 1 base and J by 1 base, with 17 bases between them. Germline lookup yields CDR1 SGHRS and CDR2 YFSETQ. DNA for the CDR3: TGCGCCAGCAGCTTGCTTTTCTTTTGGGATCCGAACACTGAAGCTTTCTTT. Protein: CASSLLFFWDPNTEAFF.

In DNA, the CDR3 is TGTGCCAGCTCATATACAGGGGCTTCAAACTATGGCTACACCTTC. It codes for CASSYTGASNYGYTF. The chain is built from TRBV18 and TRBJ1-2; 7 positions match TRBD1. V lost 5 bases and J lost 2; bases outside the gene matches: 8. The germline V gene has CDR1 KGHSH and CDR2 LQKENI. The CDR3 consists of 15 residues.

This clone was recorded a few times. The genes are TRBV7-9 and TRBJ2-7; 9 nucleotides line up with TRBD1. CDR1 and CDR2 from the germline V gene are SEHNR and FQNEAQ (reference sequence). The CDR3 sequence is 15 residues long. Trimming removed 5 bases from V and 3 bases from J; junction bases left unmatched: 8. CDR3 residues: CASSPGTGFDYEQYF. The CDR3 bases are TGTGCCAGCAGCCCCGGGACAGGGTTCGACTACGAGCAGTACTTC.

This rearrangement joins TRBV15 to TRBJ2-7; D is tentatively TRBD1 or TRBD2 (6 bases each). Germline loops: CDR1 LNHNV, CDR2 YYDKDF (reference sequence). Trimming took off 5 bases at V and 0 bases at J, with 14 bases between the two ends. The CDR3 sequence is 15 residues long. As DNA, the CDR3 is TGTGCCACCAGCGGAGGGGGACATCTCTCCTACGAGCAGTACTTC. Translated, it gives CATSGGGHLSYEQYF.

The chain uses TRBV7-9 and TRBJ2-7; D not certain. V was cut by 5 bases and J by 0 bases, with 17 bases left in between. The germline V gene encodes CDR1 SEHNR and CDR2 FQNEAQ (reference sequence). The CDR3 covers 16 residues. The CDR3 loop is CASSPSPPLGSYEQYF. CDR3 DNA: TGTGCCAGCAGCCCCAGTCCCCCTCTAGGCTCCTACGAGCAGTACTTC. Full variable domain (remainder filled in from reference TRBV7-9 and TRBJ2-7): DTGVSQNPRHKITKRGQNVTFRCDPISEHNRLYWYRQTLGQGPEFLTYFQNEAQLEKSRLLSDRFSAERPKGSFSTLEIQRTEQGDSAMYLCASSPSPPLGSYEQYFGPGTRLTVT.

The genes are TRBV30 and TRBJ1-6; D is undetermined. V lost 6 bases and J lost 8, with 14 bases in between. Germline V gene lookup returns CDR1 GTSNPN and CDR2 SVGIG (reference sequence). The CDR3 covers 13 residues. CDR3 nucleotide sequence: TGTGCCTGCGGGATCAAGGGATATTCACCCCTCCACTTT. This translates into CACGIKGYSPLHF.

The chain has TRBV7-9 and TRBJ2-7; tentative D call: TRBD2 (6 bases). The ends were cut back, 3 bases at V and 4 bases at J, with 22 bases in the middle. The germline V gene encodes CDR1 SEHNR and CDR2 FQNEAQ (reference sequence). This CDR3 has 17 amino acids. The DNA of the CDR3 is TGTGCCAGCAGCTTCCATGTCATCTCCTCGCGGGAATACGAGCAGTACTTC. As protein: CASSFHVISSREYEQYF.

V is TRBV7-9 and J is TRBJ1-3; D is unclear. In germline, CDR1 is SEHNR, CDR2 FQNEAQ (reference sequence). Between the trimmed V and J ends, which lost 3 bases and 0 bases, there was a span of 15 bases. The CDR3 runs 17 residues. The CDR3 nucleotides read TGTGCCAGCAGCTTTTTGGCAGAGCCGTTCTCTGGAAACACCATATATTTT. It specifies CASSFLAEPFSGNTIYF.

The genes are TRBV5-1 and TRBJ2-4; D gene ambiguous. Trimming took 4 bases from V and 2 from J, leaving 13 bases between them. The length of the CDR3 is 15 residues. Looked up from germline, CDR1 is SGHRS and CDR2 is YFSETQ. Written as DNA, the CDR3 is TGCGCCAGCAGCCCCCTCAGCGAGACCAAAAACATTCAGTACTTC. Amino acid sequence: CASSPLSETKNIQYF.

The rearrangement uses TRBV13 and TRBJ2-3, with D possibly matching TRBD2 (5 bases). V was trimmed by 3 bases and J by 3 bases, leaving 7 bases between them. Germline CDR1 is PRHDT and CDR2 is FYEKMQ (reference sequence). This CDR3 is 13 amino acids long. The CDR3 here is CASSFERTDTQYF. CDR3 DNA sequence: TGTGCCAGCAGCTTCGAGCGGACAGATACGCAGTATTTT.

The chain uses TRBV27 and TRBJ1-5; D not certain. The germline V gene has CDR1 MNHEY and CDR2 SMNVEV (reference sequence). V lost 6 bases and J 2 bases, leaving 8 bases between the germline ends. The length of the CDR3 is 13 residues. The CDR3 sequence: CASSGLGNQPQHF. The CDR3 DNA reads TGTGCCAGCAGCGGACTAGGCAATCAGCCCCAGCATTTT.

The V call is TRBV11-1, the J call TRBJ1-1, with 7 bases fitting TRBD1. Per the germline V gene, CDR1 is SGHAT and CDR2 is FQDESV (reference sequence). V trimming: 1 base; J trimming: 11 bases; junction bases outside the gene matches: 7. The CDR3 spans 13 residues. Here the CDR3 reads CASSLGQGGAAFF. CDR3 nucleotide sequence: TGTGCCAGCAGCTTAGGCCAGGGGGGGGCGGCTTTCTTT.

The chain recombines TRBV7-9 with TRBJ2-7, with 7 bases identical to TRBD1. CDR1 SEHNR and CDR2 FQNEAQ come from the germline V gene (reference sequence). The CDR3 is 14 residues long. V gave up 1 base and J gave up 3 bases; unmatched junction bases: 3. CDR3 in amino acids: CASSLGQGNYEQYF. CDR3 in DNA: TGTGCCAGCAGCTTAGGACAGGGCAACTACGAGCAGTACTTC.

The V gene is TRBV29-1, the J gene TRBJ2-7, with D hard to call. Trimming left V 4 bases short and J 0 bases short, with 10 bases between. Looked up from germline, CDR1 is SQVTM and CDR2 is ANQGSEA. CDR3 size: 13 residues. The chain's CDR3 is CSVAGAVSYEQYF. The CDR3 nucleotides are TGCAGCGTTGCCGGAGCTGTCTCCTACGAGCAGTACTTC.